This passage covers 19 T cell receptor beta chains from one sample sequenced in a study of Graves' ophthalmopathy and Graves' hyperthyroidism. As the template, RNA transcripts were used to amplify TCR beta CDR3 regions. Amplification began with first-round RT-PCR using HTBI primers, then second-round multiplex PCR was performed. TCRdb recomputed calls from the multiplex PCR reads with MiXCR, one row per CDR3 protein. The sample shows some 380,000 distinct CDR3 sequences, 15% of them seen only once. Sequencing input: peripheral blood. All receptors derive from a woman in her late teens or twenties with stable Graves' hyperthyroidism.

CDR3 DNA: TGTGCCAGCAGCCCGACCGACCCGTACGAGCAGTACTTC. Translating gives CASSPTDPYEQYF. The V call is TRBV7-2, the J call TRBJ2-7; D is uncertain. V was trimmed by 5 bases and J by 4 bases, leaving 12 bases between them. Germline V lookup: CDR1 SGHTA, CDR2 FQGNSA. The CDR3 spans 13 residues.

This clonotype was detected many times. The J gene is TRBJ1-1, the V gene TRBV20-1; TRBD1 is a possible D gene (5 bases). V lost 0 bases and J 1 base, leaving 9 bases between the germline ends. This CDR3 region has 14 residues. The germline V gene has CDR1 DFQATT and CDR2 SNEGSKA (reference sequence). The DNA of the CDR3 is TGCAGTGCTAGAGAAACCACAGGGAACACTGAAGCTTTCTTT. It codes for CSARETTGNTEAFF.

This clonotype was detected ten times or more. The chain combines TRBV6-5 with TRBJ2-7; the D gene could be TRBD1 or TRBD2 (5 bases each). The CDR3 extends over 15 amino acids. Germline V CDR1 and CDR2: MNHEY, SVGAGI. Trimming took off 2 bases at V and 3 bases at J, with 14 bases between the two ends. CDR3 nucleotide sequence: TGTGCCAGCAGTTACGGTCAGGGACGTCTCTACGAGCAGTACTTC. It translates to CASSYGQGRLYEQYF.

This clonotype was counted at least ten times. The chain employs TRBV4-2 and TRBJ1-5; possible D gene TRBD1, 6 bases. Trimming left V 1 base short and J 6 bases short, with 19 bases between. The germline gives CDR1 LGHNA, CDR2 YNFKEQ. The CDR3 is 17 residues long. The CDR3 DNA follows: TGTGCCAGCAGCCAAGCTACAGGACTTACAGGGAGTCAGCCCCAGCATTTT. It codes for CASSQATGLTGSQPQHF.

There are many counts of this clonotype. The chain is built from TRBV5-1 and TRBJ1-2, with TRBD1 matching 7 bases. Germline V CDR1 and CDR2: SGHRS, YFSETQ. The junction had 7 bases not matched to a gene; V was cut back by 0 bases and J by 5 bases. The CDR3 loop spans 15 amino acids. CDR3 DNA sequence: TGCGCCAGCAGCTTGGGTGGACAGGCCGCGTATGGCTACACCTTC. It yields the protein CASSLGGQAAYGYTF.

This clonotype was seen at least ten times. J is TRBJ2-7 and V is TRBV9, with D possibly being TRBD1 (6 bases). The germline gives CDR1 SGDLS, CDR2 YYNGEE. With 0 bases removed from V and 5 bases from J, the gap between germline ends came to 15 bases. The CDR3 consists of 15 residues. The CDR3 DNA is TGTGCCAGCAGCGTAGCTGGGGGCGAAATTAACGAGCAGTACTTC. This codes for CASSVAGGEINEQYF.

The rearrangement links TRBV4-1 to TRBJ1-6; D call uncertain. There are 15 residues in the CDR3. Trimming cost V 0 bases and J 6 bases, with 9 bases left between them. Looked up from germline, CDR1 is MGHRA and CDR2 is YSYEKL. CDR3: CASSQEGGLNSPLHF. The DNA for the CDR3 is TGCGCCAGCAGCCAAGAGGGAGGGCTTAATTCACCCCTCCACTTT.

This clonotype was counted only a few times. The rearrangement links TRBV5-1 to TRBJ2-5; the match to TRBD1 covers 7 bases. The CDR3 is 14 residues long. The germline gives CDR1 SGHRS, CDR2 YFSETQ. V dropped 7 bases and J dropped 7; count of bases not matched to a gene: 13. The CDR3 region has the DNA TGCGCCAGCTCCCAGGAAGGGGGCCTGGGGACCCAGTACTTC. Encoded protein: CASSQEGGLGTQYF.

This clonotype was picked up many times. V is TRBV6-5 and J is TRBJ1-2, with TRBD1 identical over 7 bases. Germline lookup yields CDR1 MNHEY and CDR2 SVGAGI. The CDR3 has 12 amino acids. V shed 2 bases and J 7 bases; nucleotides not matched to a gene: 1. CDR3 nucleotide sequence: TGTGCCAGCAGTTACGGGGACAGTGGCTACACCTTC. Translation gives CASSYGDSGYTF.

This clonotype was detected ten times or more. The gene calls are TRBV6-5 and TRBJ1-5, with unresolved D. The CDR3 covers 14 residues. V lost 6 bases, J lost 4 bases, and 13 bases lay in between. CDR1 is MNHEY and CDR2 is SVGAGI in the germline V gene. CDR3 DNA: TGTGCCAGCAGGAGCCGGGCCAATAATCAGCCCCAGCATTTT. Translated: CASRSRANNQPQHF.

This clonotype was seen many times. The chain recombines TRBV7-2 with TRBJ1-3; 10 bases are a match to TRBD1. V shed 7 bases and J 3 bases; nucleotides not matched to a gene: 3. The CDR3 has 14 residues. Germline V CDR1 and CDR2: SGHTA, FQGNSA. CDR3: CASKGQGDGNTIYF. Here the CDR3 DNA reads TGTGCCAGCAAAGGACAGGGGGATGGAAACACCATATATTTT.

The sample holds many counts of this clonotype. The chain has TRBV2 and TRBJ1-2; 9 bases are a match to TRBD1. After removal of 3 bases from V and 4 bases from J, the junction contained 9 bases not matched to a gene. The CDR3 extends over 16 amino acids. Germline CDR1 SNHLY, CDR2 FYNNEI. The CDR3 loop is CASSEDRGSFGYGYTF. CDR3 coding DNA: TGTGCCAGCAGTGAGGACAGGGGCTCTTTCGGCTATGGCTACACCTTC.

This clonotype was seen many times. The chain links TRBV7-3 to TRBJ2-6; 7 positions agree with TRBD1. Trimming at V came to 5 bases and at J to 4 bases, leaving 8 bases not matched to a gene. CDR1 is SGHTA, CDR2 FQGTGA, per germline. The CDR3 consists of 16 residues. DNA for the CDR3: TGTGCCAGCAGCCCAGACAGGGCCAGCGGGGCCAACGTCCTGACTTTC. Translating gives CASSPDRASGANVLTF.

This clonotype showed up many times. CDR3 sequence (DNA): TGTGCCAGCAGTCGGGGGGGGCCGACCACCGGGGAGCTGTTTTTT. Translating gives CASSRGGPTTGELFF. The V and J genes are TRBV12-3 or TRBV12-4 and TRBJ2-2, with 8 bases that match TRBD2. This CDR3 region has 15 residues. The ends lost 5 bases at V and 4 bases at J; junction bases unmatched: 6.

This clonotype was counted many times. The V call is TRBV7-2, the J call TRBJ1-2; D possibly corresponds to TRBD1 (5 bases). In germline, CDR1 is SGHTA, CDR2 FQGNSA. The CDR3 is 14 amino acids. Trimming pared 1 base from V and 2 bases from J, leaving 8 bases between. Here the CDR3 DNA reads TGTGCCAGCAGCTTAGGAGGGGCCAACTATGGCTACACCTTC. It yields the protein CASSLGGANYGYTF.

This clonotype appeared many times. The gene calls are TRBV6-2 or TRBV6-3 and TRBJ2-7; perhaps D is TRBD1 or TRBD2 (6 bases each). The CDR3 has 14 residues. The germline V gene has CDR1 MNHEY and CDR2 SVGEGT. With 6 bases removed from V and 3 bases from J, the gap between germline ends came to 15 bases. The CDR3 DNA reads TGTGCCAGCAGGGGCTTAGGGGGGTTCTACGAGCAGTACTTC. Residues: CASRGLGGFYEQYF.

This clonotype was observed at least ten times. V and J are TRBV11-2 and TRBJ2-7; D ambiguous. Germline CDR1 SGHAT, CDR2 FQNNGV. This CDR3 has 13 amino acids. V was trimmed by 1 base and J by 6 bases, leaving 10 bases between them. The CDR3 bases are TGTGCCAGCAGCTTAGCGGCACCGGCCGAGCAGTACTTC. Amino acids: CASSLAAPAEQYF. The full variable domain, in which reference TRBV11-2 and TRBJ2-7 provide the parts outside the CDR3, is EAGVAQSPRYKIIEKRQSVAFWCNPISGHATLYWYQQILGQGPKLLIQFQNNGVVDDSQLPKDRFSAERLKGVDSTLKIQPAKLEDSAVYLCASSLAAPAEQYFGPGTRLTVT.

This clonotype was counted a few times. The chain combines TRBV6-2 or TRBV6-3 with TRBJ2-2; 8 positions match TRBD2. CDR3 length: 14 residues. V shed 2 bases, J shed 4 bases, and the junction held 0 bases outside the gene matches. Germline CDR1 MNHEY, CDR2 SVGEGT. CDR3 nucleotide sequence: TGTGCCAGCAGTTACGCGGGAGGCACCGGGGAGCTGTTTTTT. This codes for CASSYAGGTGELFF.

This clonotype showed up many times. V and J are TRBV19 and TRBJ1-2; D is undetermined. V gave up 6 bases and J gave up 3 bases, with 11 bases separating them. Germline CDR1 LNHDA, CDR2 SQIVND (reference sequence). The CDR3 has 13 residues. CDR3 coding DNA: TGTGCCAGTAGAATTGGCGTTGACTATGGCTACACCTTC. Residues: CASRIGVDYGYTF.